This T cell receptor (beta chain) derives from a study of shared clonotypes between healthy human individuals. As for the study in general: CD4 naive and memory got three plates each, CD8 naive two, CD8 memory one.

Germline CDR1 and CDR2: KGHSH and LQKENI. This CDR3 has 16 residues. The V segment lost 2 bases and the J segment 4 bases; nucleotides outside the gene matches: 9. It was CD45RO-negative cells, positively selected for CCR7, that made up naive CD8 cells, with terminally differentiated effector memory CD45RA+ cells excluded. This was a deep-level run. The protocol was immunoSEQ multiplex PCR, while the TCRdb copy is restricted to in-frame clones and leaves out a portion. The sample has approximately 740,000 clones; 80% to 95% are singletons. This chain connects TRBV18 to TRBJ2-3, with 7 bases identical to TRBD2. This TCR was recovered from a man younger than 40 in good health. The specimen was naive CD8+ T cells sorted from blood. This CDR3 reads CASSPIRGRASDTQYF. In DNA form, the CDR3 reads TGTGCCAGCTCACCAATTAGAGGGAGGGCCTCAGATACGCAGTATTTT.